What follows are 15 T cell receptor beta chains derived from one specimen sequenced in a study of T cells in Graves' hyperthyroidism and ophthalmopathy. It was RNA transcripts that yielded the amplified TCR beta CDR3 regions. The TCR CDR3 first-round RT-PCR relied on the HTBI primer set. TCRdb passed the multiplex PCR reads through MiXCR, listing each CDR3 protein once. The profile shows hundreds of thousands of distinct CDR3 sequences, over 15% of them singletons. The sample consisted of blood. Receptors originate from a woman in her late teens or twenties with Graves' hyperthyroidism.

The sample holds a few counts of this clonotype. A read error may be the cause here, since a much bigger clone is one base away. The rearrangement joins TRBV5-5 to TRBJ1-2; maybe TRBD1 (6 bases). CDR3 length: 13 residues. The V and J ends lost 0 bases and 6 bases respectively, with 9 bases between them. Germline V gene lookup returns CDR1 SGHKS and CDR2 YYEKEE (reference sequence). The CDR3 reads CASSLEQGDGYTF. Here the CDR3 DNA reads TGTGCCAGCAGCTTGGAACAGGGTGATGGCTACACCTTC.

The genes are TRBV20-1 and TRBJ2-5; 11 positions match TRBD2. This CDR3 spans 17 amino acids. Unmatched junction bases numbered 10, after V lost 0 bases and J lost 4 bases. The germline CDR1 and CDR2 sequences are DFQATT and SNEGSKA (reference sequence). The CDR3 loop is CSARDLSGGAHGETQYF. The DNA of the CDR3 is TGCAGTGCTAGAGACCTTAGCGGGGGGGCCCACGGAGAGACCCAGTACTTC.

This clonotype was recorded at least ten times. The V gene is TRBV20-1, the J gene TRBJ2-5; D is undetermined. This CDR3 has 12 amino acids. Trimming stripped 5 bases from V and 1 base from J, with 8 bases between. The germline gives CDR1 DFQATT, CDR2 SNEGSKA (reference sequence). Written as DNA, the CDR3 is TGCAGTGCTCACATCTTCCAAGAGACCCAGTACTTC. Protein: CSAHIFQETQYF.

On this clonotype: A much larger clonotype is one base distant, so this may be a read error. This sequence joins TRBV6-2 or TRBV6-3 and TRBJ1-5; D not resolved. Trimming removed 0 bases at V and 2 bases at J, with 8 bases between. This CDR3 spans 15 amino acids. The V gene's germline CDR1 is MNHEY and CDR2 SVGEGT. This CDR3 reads CASSYSIDGNQPQHF. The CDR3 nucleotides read TGTGCCAGCAGTTACTCGATCGACGGCAATCAGCCCCAGCATTTT.

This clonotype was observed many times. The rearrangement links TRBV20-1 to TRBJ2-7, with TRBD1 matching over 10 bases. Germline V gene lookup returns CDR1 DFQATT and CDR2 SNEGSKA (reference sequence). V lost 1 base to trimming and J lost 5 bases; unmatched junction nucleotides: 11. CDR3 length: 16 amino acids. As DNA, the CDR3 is TGCAGTGCTAGAGCCCCCGGGACAGGGGTTGACAACGAGCAGTACTTC. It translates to CSARAPGTGVDNEQYF.

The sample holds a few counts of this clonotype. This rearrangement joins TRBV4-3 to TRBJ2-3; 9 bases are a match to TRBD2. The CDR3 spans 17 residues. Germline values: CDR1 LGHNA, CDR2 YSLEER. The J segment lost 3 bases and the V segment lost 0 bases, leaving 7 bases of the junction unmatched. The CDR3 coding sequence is TGCGCCAGCAGCCAAGAGACCGCGGGGGGGCCTACAGATACGCAGTATTTT. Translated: CASSQETAGGPTDTQYF.

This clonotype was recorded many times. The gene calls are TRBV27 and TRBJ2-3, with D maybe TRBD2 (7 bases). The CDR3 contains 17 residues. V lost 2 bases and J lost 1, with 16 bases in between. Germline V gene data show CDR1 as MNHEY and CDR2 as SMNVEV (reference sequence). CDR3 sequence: CASSLRALGGGTDTQYF. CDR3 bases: TGTGCCAGCAGTTTAAGGGCTTTAGGGGGGGGCACAGATACGCAGTATTTT.

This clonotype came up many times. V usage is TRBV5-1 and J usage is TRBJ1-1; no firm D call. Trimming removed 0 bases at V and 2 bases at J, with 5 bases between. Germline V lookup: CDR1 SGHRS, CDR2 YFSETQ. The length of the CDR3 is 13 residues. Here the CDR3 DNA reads TGCGCCAGCAGCTTGGACTATAACACTGAAGCTTTCTTT. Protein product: CASSLDYNTEAFF.

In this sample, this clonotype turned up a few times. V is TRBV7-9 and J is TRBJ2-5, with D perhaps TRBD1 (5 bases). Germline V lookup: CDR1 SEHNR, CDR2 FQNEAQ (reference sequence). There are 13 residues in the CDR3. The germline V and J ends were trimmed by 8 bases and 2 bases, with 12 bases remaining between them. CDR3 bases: TGTGCCAGCCGCGCAGGGTATCAAGAGACCCAGTACTTC. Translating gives CASRAGYQETQYF.

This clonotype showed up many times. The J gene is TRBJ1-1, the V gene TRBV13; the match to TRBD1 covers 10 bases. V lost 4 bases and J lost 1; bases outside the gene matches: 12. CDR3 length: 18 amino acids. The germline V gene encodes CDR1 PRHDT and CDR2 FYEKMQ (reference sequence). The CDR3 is CASSSEARTGGENTEAFF. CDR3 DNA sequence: TGTGCCAGCAGCTCCGAGGCACGGACAGGGGGGGAGAACACTGAAGCTTTCTTT.

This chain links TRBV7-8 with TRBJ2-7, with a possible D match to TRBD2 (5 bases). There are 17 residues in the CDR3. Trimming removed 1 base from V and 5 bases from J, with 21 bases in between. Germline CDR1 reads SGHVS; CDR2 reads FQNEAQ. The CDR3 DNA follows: TGTGCCAGCAGCTTAGGGGTCTTACCTAGCCTTGGAAACGAGCAGTACTTC. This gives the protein CASSLGVLPSLGNEQYF.

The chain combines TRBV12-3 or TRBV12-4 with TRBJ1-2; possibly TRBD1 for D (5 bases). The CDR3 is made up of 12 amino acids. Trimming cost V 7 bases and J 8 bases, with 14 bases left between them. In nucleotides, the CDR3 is TGTGCCAGCATCGATGATGGGGGGGGCTACACCTTC. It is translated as CASIDDGGGYTF.

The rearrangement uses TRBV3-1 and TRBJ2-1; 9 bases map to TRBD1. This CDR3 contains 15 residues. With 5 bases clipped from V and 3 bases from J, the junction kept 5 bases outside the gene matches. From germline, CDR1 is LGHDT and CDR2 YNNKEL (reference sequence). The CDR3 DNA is TGTGCCAGCAGCTGCCGGACAGGGGACTACAATGAGCAGTTCTTC. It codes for CASSCRTGDYNEQFF.

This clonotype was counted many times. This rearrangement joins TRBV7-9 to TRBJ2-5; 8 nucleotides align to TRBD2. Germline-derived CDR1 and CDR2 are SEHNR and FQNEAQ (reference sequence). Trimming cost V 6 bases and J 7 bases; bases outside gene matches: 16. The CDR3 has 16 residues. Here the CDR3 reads CASSPQMSGGPTTQYF. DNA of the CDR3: TGTGCCAGCAGTCCTCAGATGTCGGGGGGGCCTACGACCCAGTACTTC.

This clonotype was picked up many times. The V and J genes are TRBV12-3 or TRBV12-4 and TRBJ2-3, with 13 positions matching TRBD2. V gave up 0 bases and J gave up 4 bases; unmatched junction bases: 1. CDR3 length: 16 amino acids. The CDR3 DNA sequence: TGTGCCAGCAGTTTAGCCGGACTAGCGGGGGCAGATACGCAGTATTTT. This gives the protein CASSLAGLAGADTQYF.